This paragraph reports one T cell receptor beta chain. What it binds is unknown. TCR beta libraries were made by quantitative 5'-RACE with molecular barcodes. TCRdb itself ran the 5' RACE reads through MiXCR, one entry per CDR3 protein. The repertoire holds about 260,000 distinct CDR3 sequences, with over 15% as singletons. This sample is part of a study of CD8 T cells in ankylosing spondylitis. The CDR3 is 15 residues long. Germline V lookup: CDR1 MNHEY, CDR2 SVGEGT. The trim removed 6 bases at V and 2 bases at J, leaving 8 bases unmatched. Findings and caveats of the study: Certain motif variants had earlier been reported in reactive arthritis synovial fluid and blood.

The TCR comes from a male donor with ankylosing spondylitis or in good health (not recorded which). This rearrangement joins TRBV6-2 or TRBV6-3 to TRBJ2-3, with 7 nucleotides matching TRBD2. The sequencing sample was made of blood, either unsorted or a sorted T cell fraction (not recorded which). The CDR3 protein is CASRPWTSLTDTQYF. CDR3 bases: TGTGCCAGCAGACCTTGGACTAGTCTCACAGATACGCAGTATTTT.